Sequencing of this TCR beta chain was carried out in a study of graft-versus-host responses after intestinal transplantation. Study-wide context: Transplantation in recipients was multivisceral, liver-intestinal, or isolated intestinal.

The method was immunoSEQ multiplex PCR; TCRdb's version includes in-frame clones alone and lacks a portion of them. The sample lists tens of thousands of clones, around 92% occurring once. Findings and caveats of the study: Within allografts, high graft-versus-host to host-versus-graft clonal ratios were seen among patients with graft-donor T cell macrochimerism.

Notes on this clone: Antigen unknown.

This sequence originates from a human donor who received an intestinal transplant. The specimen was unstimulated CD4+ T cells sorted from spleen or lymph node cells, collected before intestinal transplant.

The CDR3 bases are TGCGCCAGCAGCTCGGGACAGGGGCCAGTCAATGAGCAGTTCTTC. It is translated as CASSSGQGPVNEQFF. The chain employs TRBV5-1 and TRBJ2-1; the match to TRBD1 covers 10 bases. This CDR3 spans 15 amino acids. After removal of 3 bases from V and 6 bases from J, the junction contained 6 bases not matched to a gene. In germline, CDR1 is SGHRS, CDR2 YFSETQ. Looking up the rest from reference TRBV5-1 and TRBJ2-1 gives the full variable domain: KAGVTQTPRYLIKTRGQQVTLSCSPISGHRSVSWYQQTPGQGLQFLFEYFSETQRNKGNFPGRFSGRQFSNSRSEMNVSTLELGDSALYLCASSSGQGPVNEQFFGPGTRLTVL.